Reported below is one TCR beta chain. The antigen this receptor binds is unknown. Per-base quality was not reported, and no clone a single base away is much larger than it. The cysteine opens and the phenylalanine closes a CDR3 of 15 amino acids. Only the CDR3 DNA is retained, 45 bases long and in frame from the first base. Trimming takes 4 bases from V and 5 bases from J, and the germline ends sit 20 bases apart. CDR1 is given as DFQATT and CDR2 as SNEGSKA, both from the germline V gene (reference sequence). The TCR beta CDR3 regions were amplified from the RNA transcripts. A first-round RT-PCR of the TCR CDR3 used the HTBI primer set with the Qiagen OneStep RT-PCR kit. Libraries were constructed in a second round of multiplex PCR, after which size selection and purification were performed. Sequencing of the libraries was done on an Illumina HiSeq2000 using paired-end 100 bp reads. On the authors' methods: SOAPnuke was used to process the raw data, with reads discarded if the reads contained adapters or uncalled bases, had a mean Phred below 15, or lacked an exact constant-primer or identifier match. COPE v1.2.5 was used to merge high-quality paired reads, and clonotypes were defined as unique nucleotide sequences. MiTCR v1.1 was used to align the clonotypes against IMGT TRBV, TRBD and TRBJ reference segments. The analysis was restricted to V-J combinations with a frequency above 0.0001, which together covered approximately 99% of the repertoires. The TCS score was defined as F50 (clonal expansion) divided by E x V (chaos), with BLOSUM62-based TCRdist calculated between CDR3 peptides within each V-J. Welch's t-statistics and random forest reduced around 550 V-J features to 10 to 15, which were used in a naive Bayes classifier (R e1071). Thyroid-blood repertoire similarity was quantified with the Morisita-Horn index. TCRdb trimmed public reads at Q25 via fastp, called clones via MiXCR and kept in-frame beta chains. Each CDR3 protein gets just one entry, which takes the most common genes and DNA from the rows behind it. The V and J calls come from TCRdb's annotation, not from the publication. The sample includes more than 50,000 distinct CDR3 sequences, with about 50% observed a single time. The ten biggest clones cover approximately 13% of the sample.

The data originate from a study of T cells in Graves' hyperthyroidism and ophthalmopathy (dated by TCRdb to the late 2010s). Regarding the research as a whole: Peripheral blood was sampled at the time of initial diagnosis, prior to any treatment. In about 6 Graves' hyperthyroidism patients, the study also compared T-cell repertoires from thyroid tissue with T-cell repertoires from blood. After sampling, hyperthyroidism patients received methimazole starting at 30 mg daily, and ophthalmopathy patients received high-dose intravenous methylprednisolone. To identify distinguishing TCR V-J signatures, a discovery cohort of about 100 patients was used, comprising 40 to 45 with Graves' ophthalmopathy and roughly 60 with stable Graves' hyperthyroidism. For training and testing, the approximately 92 patients in the discovery cohort were randomly divided in a 7:3 ratio. The paper describes TCR Vbeta CDR3 sequencing of 120 to 150 peripheral blood samples, made up of approximately 40 ophthalmopathy patients, some 76 hyperthyroidism patients and 17 progressor patients. An independent validation cohort of some 18 hyperthyroidism patients and over 15 patients who later progressed to ophthalmopathy tested prospective prediction of ophthalmopathy.

Overall study outcomes, separate from this receptor: Most expanded thyroid clonotypes (frequency above 0.001) were also detected in blood, suggesting blood repertoires may reflect thyroid immune responses. A 13 V-J signature model separated ophthalmopathy from stable hyperthyroidism, with around 90% sensitivity and roughly 81% specificity in cross-validation and 80%/75% in testing. No statistical method was used to fix the sample size in advance, and group allocation was not hidden from the investigators. In validation, the model predicted progression to ophthalmopathy with approximately 69% sensitivity and roughly 72% specificity, a median of 6.5 months before onset.

Ophthalmopathy patients had moderately to severely active disease, with a Clinical Activity Score of 3 or more, a NOSPECS grade of 4 or more, and a disease duration of less than 3 months. Patients with uncontrolled infections, other autoimmune diseases, pregnancy or lactation were excluded. Diagnoses were established on the basis of clinical symptoms, serum thyroxine and TRAb, thyroid ultrasound, and orbital computed tomography. PBMCs were isolated from around 10 ml of fresh peripheral blood by Ficoll-Paque density gradient centrifugation. Total RNA was extracted using Trizol reagent, and RNA quality was assessed on an Agilent 2100 Bioanalyzer.

The chain is encoded by TRBV20-1 joined to TRBJ1-2, with TRBD1 as a weak D call on 5 bases. The clonotype originates from a young woman with Graves' ophthalmopathy. Sequencing input: blood. Here the CDR3 is given as CSATRAGALSYGYTF. The sequenced DNA is TGCAGTGCTACTCGGGCTGGGGCCCTTAGTTATGGCTACACCTTC.